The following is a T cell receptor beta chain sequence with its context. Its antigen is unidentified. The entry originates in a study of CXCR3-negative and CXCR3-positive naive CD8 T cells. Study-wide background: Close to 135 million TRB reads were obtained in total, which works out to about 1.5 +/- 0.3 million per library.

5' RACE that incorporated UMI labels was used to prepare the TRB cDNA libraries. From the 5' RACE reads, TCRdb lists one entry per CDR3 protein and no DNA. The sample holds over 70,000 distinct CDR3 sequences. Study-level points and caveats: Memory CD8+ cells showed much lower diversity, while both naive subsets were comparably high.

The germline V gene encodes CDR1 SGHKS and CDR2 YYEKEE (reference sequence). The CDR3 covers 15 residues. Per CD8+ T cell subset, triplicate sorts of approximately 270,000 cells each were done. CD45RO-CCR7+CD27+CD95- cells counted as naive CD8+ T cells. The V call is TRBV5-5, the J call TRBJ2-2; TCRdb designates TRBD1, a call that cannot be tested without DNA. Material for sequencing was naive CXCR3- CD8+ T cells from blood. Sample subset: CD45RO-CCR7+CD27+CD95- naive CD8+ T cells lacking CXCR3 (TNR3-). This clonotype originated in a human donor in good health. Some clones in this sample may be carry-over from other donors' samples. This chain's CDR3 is CASSRDRGYTGELFF.